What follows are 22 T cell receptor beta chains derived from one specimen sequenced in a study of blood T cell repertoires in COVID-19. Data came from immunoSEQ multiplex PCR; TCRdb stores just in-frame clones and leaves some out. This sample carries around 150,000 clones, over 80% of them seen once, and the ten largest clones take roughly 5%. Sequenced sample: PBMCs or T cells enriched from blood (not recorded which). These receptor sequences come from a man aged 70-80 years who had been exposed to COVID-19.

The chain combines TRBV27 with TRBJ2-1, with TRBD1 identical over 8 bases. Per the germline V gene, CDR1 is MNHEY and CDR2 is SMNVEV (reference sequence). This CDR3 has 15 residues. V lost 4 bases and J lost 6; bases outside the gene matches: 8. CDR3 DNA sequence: TGTGCCAGCAGTTCGCCGGGACAGGAAGTCAATGAGCAGTTCTTC. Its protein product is CASSSPGQEVNEQFF.

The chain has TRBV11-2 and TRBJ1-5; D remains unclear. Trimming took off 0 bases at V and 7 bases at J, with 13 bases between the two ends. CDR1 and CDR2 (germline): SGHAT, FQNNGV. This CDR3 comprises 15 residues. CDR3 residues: CASSLDRPGRQPQHF. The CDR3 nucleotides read TGTGCCAGCAGCTTAGATCGCCCGGGGAGACAGCCCCAGCATTTT. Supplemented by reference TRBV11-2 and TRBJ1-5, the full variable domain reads EAGVAQSPRYKIIEKRQSVAFWCNPISGHATLYWYQQILGQGPKLLIQFQNNGVVDDSQLPKDRFSAERLKGVDSTLKIQPAKLEDSAVYLCASSLDRPGRQPQHFGDGTRLSIL.

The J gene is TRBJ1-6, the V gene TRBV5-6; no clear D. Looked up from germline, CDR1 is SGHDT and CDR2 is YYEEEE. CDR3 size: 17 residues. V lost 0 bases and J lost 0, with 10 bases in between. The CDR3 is CASSLARFSSYNSPLHF. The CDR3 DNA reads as TGTGCCAGCAGCTTGGCACGCTTTAGCTCCTATAATTCACCCCTCCACTTT.

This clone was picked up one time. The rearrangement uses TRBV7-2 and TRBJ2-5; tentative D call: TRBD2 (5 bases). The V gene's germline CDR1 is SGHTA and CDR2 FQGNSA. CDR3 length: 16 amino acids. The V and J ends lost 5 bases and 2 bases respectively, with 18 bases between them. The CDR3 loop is CASSRKSGVGQETQYF. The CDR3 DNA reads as TGTGCCAGCAGCCGCAAGAGCGGAGTGGGGCAAGAGACCCAGTACTTC. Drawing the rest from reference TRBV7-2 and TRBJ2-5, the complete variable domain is GAGVSQSPSNKVTEKGKDVELRCDPISGHTALYWYRQSLGQGLEFLIYFQGNSAPDKSGLPSDRFSAERTGGSVSTLTIQRTQQEDSAVYLCASSRKSGVGQETQYFGPGTRLLVL.

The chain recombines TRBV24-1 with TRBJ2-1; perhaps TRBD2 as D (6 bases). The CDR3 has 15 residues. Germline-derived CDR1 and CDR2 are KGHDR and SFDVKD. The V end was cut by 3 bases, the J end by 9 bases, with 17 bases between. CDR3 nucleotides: TGTGCCACCAGTGATCTGGGCAGGGAGGTGGGTGAGCAGTTCTTC. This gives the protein CATSDLGREVGEQFF.

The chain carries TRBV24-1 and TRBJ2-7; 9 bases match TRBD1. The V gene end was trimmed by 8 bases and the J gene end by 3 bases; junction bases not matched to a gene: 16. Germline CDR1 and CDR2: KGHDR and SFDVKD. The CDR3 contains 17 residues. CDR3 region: CATINPGTGRLGYEQYF. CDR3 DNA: TGTGCCACCATTAATCCCGGGACAGGGCGGTTAGGCTACGAGCAGTACTTC.

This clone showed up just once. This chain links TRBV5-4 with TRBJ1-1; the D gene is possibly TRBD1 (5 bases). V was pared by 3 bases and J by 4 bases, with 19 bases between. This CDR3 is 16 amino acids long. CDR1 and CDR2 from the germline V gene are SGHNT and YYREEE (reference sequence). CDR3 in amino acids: CASSWERGGIGTEAFF. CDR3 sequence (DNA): TGTGCCAGCAGCTGGGAAAGGGGAGGGATCGGCACTGAAGCTTTCTTT.

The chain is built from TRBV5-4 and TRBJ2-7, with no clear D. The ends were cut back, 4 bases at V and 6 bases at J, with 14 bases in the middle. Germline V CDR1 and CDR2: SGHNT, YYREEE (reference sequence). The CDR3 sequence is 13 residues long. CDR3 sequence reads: CASSAGSSFEQYF. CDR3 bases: TGTGCCAGCAGCGCCGGGTCCTCATTCGAGCAGTACTTC.

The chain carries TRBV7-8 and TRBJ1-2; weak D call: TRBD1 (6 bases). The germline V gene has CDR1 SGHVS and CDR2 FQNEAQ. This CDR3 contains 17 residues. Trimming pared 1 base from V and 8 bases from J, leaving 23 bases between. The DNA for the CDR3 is TGTGCCAGCAGCTTAGGATCCCCTCAACAGGGTCTGTGGGGCTACACCTTC. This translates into CASSLGSPQQGLWGYTF.

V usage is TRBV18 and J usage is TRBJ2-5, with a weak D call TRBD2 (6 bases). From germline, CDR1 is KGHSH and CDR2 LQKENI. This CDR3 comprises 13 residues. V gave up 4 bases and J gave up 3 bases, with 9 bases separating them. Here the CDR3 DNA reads TGTGCCAGCTCACTAGGACTAAAAGAGACCCAGTACTTC. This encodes CASSLGLKETQYF.

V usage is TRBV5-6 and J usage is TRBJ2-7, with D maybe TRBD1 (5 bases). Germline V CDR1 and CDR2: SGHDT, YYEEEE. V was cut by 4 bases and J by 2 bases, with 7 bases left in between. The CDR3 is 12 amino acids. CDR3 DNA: TGTGCCAGCAGCAGACAGACCTACGAGCAGTACTTC. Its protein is CASSRQTYEQYF.

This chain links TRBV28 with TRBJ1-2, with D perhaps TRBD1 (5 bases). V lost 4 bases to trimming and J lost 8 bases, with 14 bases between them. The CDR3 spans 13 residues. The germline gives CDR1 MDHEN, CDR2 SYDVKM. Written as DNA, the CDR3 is TGTGCCAGCAGTTCCTACTCCAGGGAAGGCTACACCTTC. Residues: CASSSYSREGYTF.

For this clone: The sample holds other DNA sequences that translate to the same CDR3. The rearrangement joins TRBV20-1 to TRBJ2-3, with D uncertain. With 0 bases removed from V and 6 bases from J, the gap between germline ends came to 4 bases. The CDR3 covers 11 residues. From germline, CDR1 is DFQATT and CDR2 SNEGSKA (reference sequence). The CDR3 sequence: CSARDPDTQYF. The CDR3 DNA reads TGCAGTGCTAGAGACCCTGATACGCAGTATTTT.

The CDR3 loop reads CSARDSLPQYF. CDR3 coding DNA: TGCAGTGCTAGAGATAGCCTGCCCCAGTACTTC. The chain is built from TRBV20-1 and TRBJ2-5, with no clear D. The CDR3 runs 11 residues. Trimming pared 0 bases from V and 9 bases from J, leaving 8 bases between. Germline CDR1 and CDR2: DFQATT and SNEGSKA (reference sequence).

The CDR3 protein is CASSLAGLGTDTQYF. The CDR3 DNA reads as TGTGCCAGCAGCTTAGCGGGACTTGGCACAGATACGCAGTATTTT. The chain couples TRBV7-6 to TRBJ2-3; maybe TRBD2 (6 bases). This CDR3 spans 15 amino acids. Trimming took off 0 bases at V and 1 base at J, with 8 bases between the two ends. The germline V gene encodes CDR1 SGHVS and CDR2 FNYEAQ.

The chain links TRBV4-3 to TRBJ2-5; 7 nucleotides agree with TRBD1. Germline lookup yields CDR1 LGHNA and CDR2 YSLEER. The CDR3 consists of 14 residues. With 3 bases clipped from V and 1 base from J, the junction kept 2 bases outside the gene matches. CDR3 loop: CASSHTGVQETQYF. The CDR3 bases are TGCGCCAGCAGCCATACAGGGGTCCAAGAGACCCAGTACTTC.

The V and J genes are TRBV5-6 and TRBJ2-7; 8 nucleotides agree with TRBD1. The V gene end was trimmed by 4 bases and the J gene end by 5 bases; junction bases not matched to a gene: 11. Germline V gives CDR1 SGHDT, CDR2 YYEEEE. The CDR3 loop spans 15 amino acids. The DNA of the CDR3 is TGTGCCAGCAGCCGCCGCTTGACAGGGGTTCACGAGCAGTACTTC. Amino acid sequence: CASSRRLTGVHEQYF.

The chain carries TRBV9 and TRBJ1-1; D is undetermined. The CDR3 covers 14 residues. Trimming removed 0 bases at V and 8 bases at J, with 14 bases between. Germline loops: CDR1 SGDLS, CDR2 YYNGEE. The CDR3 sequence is CASSVASGNGEAFF. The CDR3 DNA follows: TGTGCCAGCAGCGTAGCGTCGGGGAACGGAGAAGCTTTCTTT.

The CDR3 protein is CASRPGLETDTQYF. Written as DNA, the CDR3 is TGTGCCAGCAGACCGGGACTAGAGACAGATACGCAGTATTTT. The chain carries TRBV6-5 and TRBJ2-3; 8 nucleotides line up with TRBD2. Looked up from germline, CDR1 is MNHEY and CDR2 is SVGAGI. The CDR3 runs to 14 residues. The junction had 5 bases not matched to a gene; V was cut back by 6 bases and J by 3 bases.

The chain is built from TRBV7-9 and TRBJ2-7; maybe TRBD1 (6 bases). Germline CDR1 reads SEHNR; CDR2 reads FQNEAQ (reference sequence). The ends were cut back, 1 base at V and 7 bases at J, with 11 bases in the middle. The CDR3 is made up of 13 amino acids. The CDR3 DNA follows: TGTGCCAGCAGCTTAGTACAGGGCCGGGAGCAGTACTTC. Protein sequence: CASSLVQGREQYF.

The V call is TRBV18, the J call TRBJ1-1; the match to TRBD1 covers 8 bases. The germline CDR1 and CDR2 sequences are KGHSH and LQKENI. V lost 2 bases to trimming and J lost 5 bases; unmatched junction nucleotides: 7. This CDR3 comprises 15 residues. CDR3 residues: CASSPGQGWRTEAFF. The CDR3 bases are TGTGCCAGCTCACCAGGACAGGGTTGGAGAACTGAAGCTTTCTTT.

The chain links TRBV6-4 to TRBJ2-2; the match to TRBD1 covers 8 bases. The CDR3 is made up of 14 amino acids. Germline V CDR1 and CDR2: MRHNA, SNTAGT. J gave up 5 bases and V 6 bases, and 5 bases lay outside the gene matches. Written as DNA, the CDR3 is TGTGCCAGCAGCCCCCGGACAGGGACCGGGGAGCTGTTTTTT. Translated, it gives CASSPRTGTGELFF.